The rows below give T cell receptor beta chains drawn from one sample of a study of blood T cell repertoires in COVID-19. Data came from immunoSEQ multiplex PCR; TCRdb stores just in-frame clones and leaves some out. In the table there are tens of thousands of clones, 80% to 90% of which are singletons. Sequencing was performed on peripheral blood. These receptors originate from a woman in her sixties with COVID-19, enrolled during active disease. The CDR3 runs from the conserved cysteine through the conserved F or W. The order of the fields is J gene, V gene, D gene, clone size, CDR3 protein, CDR3 DNA. The D gene is left open where the match is weak. Size tells how often a clone was seen (once, few, many) or the class of an expanded clone, and some rows leave it out.

TRBJ2-7	TRBV11-2	TRBD1	NA	CASSRTGGIYEQYF	TGTGCCAGCAGCCGGACAGGGGGCATCTACGAGCAGTACTTC
TRBJ2-7	TRBV28	TRBD1	NA	CASSFPDRGTYEQYF	TGTGCCAGCAGTTTTCCGGACAGGGGGACCTACGAGCAGTACTTC
TRBJ1-6	TRBV5-1	TRBD1	NA	CASSWGQLNSPLHF	TGCGCCAGCAGCTGGGGACAGCTCAATTCACCCCTCCACTTT
TRBJ1-6	TRBV7-9	NA	once	CASSSRSRGSSYNSPLHF	TGTGCCAGCAGCTCCCGGTCAAGGGGGAGCTCCTATAATTCACCCCTCCACTTT
TRBJ1-2	TRBV28	NA	NA	CASSFGAAPNYGYTF	TGTGCCAGCAGTTTTGGGGCAGCCCCTAACTATGGCTACACCTTC
TRBJ1-3	TRBV9	NA	NA	CASSVVGGSGNTIYF	TGTGCCAGCAGCGTAGTCGGGGGCTCTGGAAACACCATATATTTT
TRBJ1-2	TRBV12-3/TRBV12-4	NA	NA	CASSSSVYGYTF	TGTGCCAGCAGTTCGAGCGTCTATGGCTACACCTTC
TRBJ2-3	TRBV12-2	NA	NA	CASRFGLAGEDTQYF	TGTGCAAGTCGCTTCGGACTAGCGGGAGAAGATACGCAGTATTTT
TRBJ1-2	TRBV27	TRBD1	NA	CASRVRGGDRGYTF	TGTGCCAGCAGGGTACGAGGGGGCGATCGGGGCTACACCTTC
TRBJ1-5	TRBV28	NA	NA	CASSFGKGQPVQPQHF	TGTGCCAGCAGTTTCGGAAAAGGACAACCGGTGCAGCCCCAGCATTTT
TRBJ2-3	TRBV3-1/TRBV3-2	TRBD1	NA	CASSQNRGADTQYF	TGTGCCAGCAGCCAGAACAGGGGTGCAGATACGCAGTATTTT
TRBJ2-1	TRBV4-1	NA	NA	CASSQRVVDEQFF	TGCGCCAGCAGCCAGCGAGTCGTGGATGAGCAGTTCTTC
TRBJ1-6	TRBV6-5	NA	NA	CASSKRQTRNSPLHF	TGTGCCAGCAGTAAACGACAGACCCGTAATTCACCCCTCCACTTT
TRBJ1-1	TRBV14	NA	NA	CASWPSGEMNTEAFF	TGTGCCAGCTGGCCTTCAGGGGAAATGAACACTGAAGCTTTCTTT
TRBJ2-7	TRBV6-5	NA	NA	CASNRQGGYEQYF	TGTGCCAGCAACCGACAGGGAGGCTACGAGCAGTACTTC
TRBJ1-2	TRBV3-1/TRBV3-2	NA	once	CASSQDLPRTDGYTF	TGTGCCAGCAGCCAAGACCTCCCTCGAACGGATGGCTACACCTTC
TRBJ1-3	TRBV10-3	NA	NA	CAISRGNTIYF	TGTGCCATCAGCCGTGGAAACACCATATATTTT
TRBJ2-2	TRBV7-3	TRBD1	NA	CASSSTGGLTGELFF	TGTGCCAGCAGCTCGACAGGGGGGCTCACCGGGGAGCTGTTTTTT
TRBJ1-1	TRBV18	NA	NA	CASSPTGSSTEAFF	TGTGCCAGCTCACCTACGGGGAGTAGCACTGAAGCTTTCTTT
TRBJ2-2	TRBV25-1	TRBD2	NA	CASSEGLANTGELFF	TGTGCCAGCAGCGAGGGACTAGCGAACACCGGGGAGCTGTTTTTT
TRBJ1-2	TRBV30	NA	NA	CAWSRVALGGGYTF	TGTGCCTGGAGCCGGGTAGCCCTGGGGGGAGGCTACACCTTC
TRBJ2-2	TRBV20-1	NA	few	CSASRPGRTGELFF	TGCAGTGCTAGTCGCCCAGGGCGGACCGGGGAGCTGTTTTTT
TRBJ2-5	TRBV9	NA	NA	CASTRRGIALETQYF	TGTGCCAGCACCCGGAGGGGTATAGCGTTAGAGACCCAGTACTTC
TRBJ1-1	TRBV5-4	NA	NA	CASSREGRGPKNTEAFF	TGTGCCAGCAGCAGGGAGGGCAGGGGTCCAAAGAACACTGAAGCTTTCTTT
TRBJ1-4	TRBV5-8	TRBD1	NA	CASSPDRAGVGEKLFF	TGTGCCAGCAGCCCCGACAGGGCAGGTGTTGGGGAAAAACTGTTTTTT
TRBJ2-1	TRBV15	NA	medium-sized	CATSRVTGVGNEQFF	TGTGCCACCAGCAGAGTAACGGGGGTAGGGAATGAGCAGTTCTTC
TRBJ2-1	TRBV7-6	TRBD2	NA	CASSSRRGSGNYNEQFF	TGTGCCAGCAGCAGCCGTCGGGGAAGCGGGAACTACAATGAGCAGTTCTTC
TRBJ2-7	TRBV27	TRBD2	NA	CASTSLAGAYEQYF	TGTGCCAGCACCTCACTAGCGGGAGCCTACGAGCAGTACTTC
TRBJ2-1	TRBV19	TRBD1	NA	CASSMGQAYNEQFF	TGTGCCAGTAGTATGGGACAGGCATACAATGAGCAGTTCTTC
TRBJ2-7	TRBV7-9	TRBD1	NA	CASSPRTGPTYEQYF	TGTGCCAGCAGCCCCCGGACAGGGCCAACCTACGAGCAGTACTTC
TRBJ1-5	TRBV6-5	NA	NA	CASRGGVAQPQHF	TGTGCCAGCAGAGGAGGGGTCGCGCAGCCCCAGCATTTT
TRBJ1-1	TRBV3-1/TRBV3-2	NA	NA	CASSQGRGNTEAFF	TGTGCCAGCAGCCAAGGGCGGGGGAACACTGAAGCTTTCTTT
TRBJ2-1	TRBV27	TRBD1	NA	CASSHGQGRGNEQFF	TGTGCCAGCAGTCACGGACAGGGGCGAGGCAATGAGCAGTTCTTC
TRBJ1-2	TRBV10-3	NA	NA	CAITSPDRAGYTF	TGTGCCATCACCTCCCCCGACAGAGCTGGCTACACCTTC
TRBJ1-1	TRBV13	TRBD1	NA	CASSYPQGAYTEAFF	TGTGCCAGCAGCTACCCACAGGGGGCGTATACTGAAGCTTTCTTT
TRBJ1-3	TRBV6-5	NA	NA	CASSYDRRGSGNTIYF	TGTGCCAGCAGTTACGACCGCAGGGGTTCTGGAAACACCATATATTTT
TRBJ1-4	TRBV6-1	TRBD1	NA	CASSVSRTGGGMREKLFF	TGTGCCAGCAGTGTTTCACGGACAGGGGGCGGGATGAGGGAAAAACTGTTTTTT
TRBJ2-7	TRBV10-3	NA	NA	CAISESRLDSPTSKQYF	TGTGCCATCAGTGAGTCCCGCTTGGACAGCCCAACGTCCAAGCAGTACTTC
TRBJ1-3	TRBV5-1	NA	NA	CASGGSGNTIYF	TGCGCCAGCGGCGGGTCCGGAAACACCATATATTTT
TRBJ2-7	TRBV6-1	NA	NA	CASSERQVHEQYF	TGTGCCAGCAGTGAAAGACAGGTCCACGAGCAGTACTTC
TRBJ2-7	TRBV6-2/TRBV6-3	TRBD2	NA	CASSYSSSGSDSQYF	TGTGCCAGCAGTTACTCGTCTAGCGGGAGTGACTCGCAGTACTTC
TRBJ2-3	TRBV11-2	TRBD2	NA	CASSFSGRGIVFTDTQYF	TGTGCCAGCAGCTTTAGCGGGAGGGGAATTGTTTTTACAGATACGCAGTATTTT